These 3 T cell receptor beta chains share one sample of origin, sequenced in a study of regulatory T cells in long-lasting Graves disease. Library construction for TCR beta used iRepertoire HTBI primers and Arm-PCR of CDR3 regions. TCRdb reprocessed the multiplex PCR reads with MiXCR, giving one entry per CDR3 protein. This table has 400,000 to 500,000 distinct CDR3 sequences, roughly 15% appearing once. Time point described: newly diagnosed GD, antithyroid drugs for less than 3 months. PBMCs were the source of the RNA used for TCR sequencing. These data were also reused for a study on T cells in Graves' hyperthyroidism and ophthalmopathy.

The sample consisted of peripheral blood mononuclear cells (PBMCs), taken at new diagnosis, from a patient treated with antithyroid drugs. Receptors were obtained from a woman in her thirties with Graves disease.

This clonotype came up many times. The chain combines TRBV28 with TRBJ2-7; 11 bases fit TRBD1. Germline-derived CDR1 and CDR2 are MDHEN and SYDVKM. V dropped 3 bases and J dropped 2; count of bases not matched to a gene: 6. The CDR3 contains 16 residues. Here the CDR3 DNA reads TGTGCCAGCAGTTTTCGGGACAGGGGGGCCCCCTACGAGCAGTACTTC. Translation: CASSFRDRGAPYEQYF.

This clonotype was observed at least ten times. The genes are TRBV6-2 or TRBV6-3 and TRBJ2-3, with D possibly called TRBD1 or TRBD2 (6 bases each). CDR3 length: 14 amino acids. V was pared by 10 bases and J by 5 bases, with 19 bases between. Per germline, CDR1 MNHEY and CDR2 SVGEGT. CDR3 bases: TGTGCCACCCCGCCCGGAGGGGGGAAAGATACGCAGTATTTT. Its translation is CATPPGGGKDTQYF.

This clonotype was seen only a few times. The V call is TRBV10-1, the J call TRBJ2-1; D unclear. This CDR3 spans 15 amino acids. The V end lost 4 bases, the J end lost 0 bases, and 10 bases lay between the germline ends. Germline V lookup: CDR1 WNHNN, CDR2 SYGVQD (reference sequence). The CDR3 region is CASSVSPSSYNEQFF. CDR3 DNA sequence: TGCGCCAGCAGTGTTAGCCCCAGCTCCTACAATGAGCAGTTCTTC.